A single sample gave rise to the 10 T cell receptor beta chains below, sequenced in a study of technical replicates of blood from four donors. TCRdb keeps only in-frame clones here, not all; method: immunoSEQ multiplex PCR. This repertoire shows 70,000 to 95,000 clones, 97% found once; its top ten account for under 0.35%. The sequenced sample was T cells isolated from PBMCs. The source of these receptors is a human donor in good health.

The chain carries TRBV11-2 and TRBJ2-1; a possible D gene is TRBD2 (5 bases). CDR1 and CDR2 (germline): SGHAT, FQNNGV. The CDR3 is made up of 14 amino acids. The ends were cut back, 1 base at V and 7 bases at J, with 11 bases in the middle. The CDR3 reads CASSLGLAGNEQFF. In nucleotides, the CDR3 is TGTGCCAGCAGCTTAGGGCTAGCCGGAAATGAGCAGTTCTTC.

V usage is TRBV28 and J usage is TRBJ1-5; D unclear. CDR3 length: 14 residues. Trimming removed 3 bases at V and 0 bases at J, with 6 bases between. CDR1 and CDR2 from the germline V gene are MDHEN and SYDVKM. CDR3 nucleotides: TGTGCCAGCAGTTTGGAGTATAGCAATCAGCCCCAGCATTTT. Translating gives CASSLEYSNQPQHF.

The chain recombines TRBV4-3 with TRBJ2-1; 11 nucleotides align to TRBD2. After removal of 0 bases from V and 5 bases from J, the junction contained 9 bases not matched to a gene. Germline assignment: CDR1 LGHNA and CDR2 YSLEER. The CDR3 consists of 18 residues. In DNA, the CDR3 is TGCGCCAGCAGCCAAGAGCTAGCGGGAGGTAGAAAGGACAATGAGCAGTTCTTC. Translated, it gives CASSQELAGGRKDNEQFF.

This chain connects TRBV29-1 to TRBJ1-1, with no clear D. V lost 6 bases and J lost 6, with 8 bases in between. Germline CDR1 reads SQVTM; CDR2 reads ANQGSEA. CDR3 size: 10 residues. CDR3: CSVPGAEAFF. The CDR3 DNA follows: TGCAGCGTCCCGGGAGCTGAAGCTTTCTTT.

The chain recombines TRBV19 with TRBJ1-1; the match to TRBD1 covers 8 bases. V trimming: 6 bases; J trimming: 5 bases; junction bases outside the gene matches: 8. This CDR3 has 14 residues. CDR1 is LNHDA, CDR2 SQIVND, per germline (reference sequence). CDR3 sequence (DNA): TGTGCCAGTAGGACAGGGGAAGGTTGGACTGAAGCTTTCTTT. Its protein is CASRTGEGWTEAFF.

Remarks on this clone: One end of the junction does not line up with germline, which may come from a read error. The chain recombines TRBV7-7 with TRBJ2-1; 9 bases are shared with TRBD2. CDR3 length: 19 residues. Germline V CDR1 and CDR2: SSHAT, FNYEAQ (reference sequence). DNA for the CDR3: TGTGCTAGCAGCTTAGAAGTAGCGGGGGTCACGGGGTTTTACAATGAGCAGTTCTTC. Protein: CASSLEVAGVTGFYNEQFF.

The genes are TRBV28 and TRBJ2-1; 8 bases are shared with TRBD1. V gave up 4 bases and J gave up 9 bases; unmatched junction bases: 5. The CDR3 contains 13 residues. CDR1 and CDR2 (germline): MDHEN, SYDVKM. The CDR3 coding sequence is TGTGCCAGCAGTTCGGACAGGGAAAGTGAGCAGTTCTTC. Its translation: CASSSDRESEQFF.

This chain uses TRBV9 with TRBJ1-2; 8 nucleotides align to TRBD1. The V segment lost 0 bases and the J segment 5 bases; nucleotides outside the gene matches: 3. The CDR3 sequence is 14 residues long. Germline loops: CDR1 SGDLS, CDR2 YYNGEE. The CDR3 DNA sequence: TGTGCCAGCAGCGTAGAGGGGACAGGATATGGCTACACCTTC. Its translation is CASSVEGTGYGYTF.

The table lists this clone with a count of one. The chain joins TRBV27 to TRBJ2-5, with D uncertain. Germline assignment: CDR1 MNHEY and CDR2 SMNVEV (reference sequence). CDR3 length: 13 amino acids. The V gene lost 9 bases and the J gene lost 0 bases, with 11 bases spanning the gap. The CDR3 loop is CASASSYQETQYF. Here the CDR3 DNA reads TGTGCCAGTGCGAGCTCGTACCAAGAGACCCAGTACTTC.

V gene TRBV6-5 combines with J gene TRBJ1-1; D uncertain. V was cut by 6 bases and J by 4 bases, with 15 bases left in between. Germline assignment: CDR1 MNHEY and CDR2 SVGAGI. CDR3 length: 14 amino acids. The CDR3 region is CASSHPGVSTEAFF. CDR3 sequence (DNA): TGTGCCAGCAGCCACCCTGGAGTGAGCACTGAAGCTTTCTTT.